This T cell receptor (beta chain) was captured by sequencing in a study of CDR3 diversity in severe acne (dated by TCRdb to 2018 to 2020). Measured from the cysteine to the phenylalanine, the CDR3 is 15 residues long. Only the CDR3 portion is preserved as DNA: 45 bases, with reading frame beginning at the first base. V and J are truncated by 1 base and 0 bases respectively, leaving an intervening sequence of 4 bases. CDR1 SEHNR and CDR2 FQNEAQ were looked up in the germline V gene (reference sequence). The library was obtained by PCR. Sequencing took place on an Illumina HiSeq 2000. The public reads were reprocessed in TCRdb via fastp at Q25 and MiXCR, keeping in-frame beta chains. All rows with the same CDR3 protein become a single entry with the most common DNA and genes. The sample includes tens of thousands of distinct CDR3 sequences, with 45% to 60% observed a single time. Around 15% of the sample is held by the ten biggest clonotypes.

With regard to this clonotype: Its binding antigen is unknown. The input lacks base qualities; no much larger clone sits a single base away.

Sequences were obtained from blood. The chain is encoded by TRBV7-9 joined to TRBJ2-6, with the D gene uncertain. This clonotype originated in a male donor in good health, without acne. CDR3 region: CASSLGNSGANVLTF. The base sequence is TGTGCCAGCAGCTTAGGAAACTCTGGGGCCAACGTCCTGACTTTC.